This T cell receptor (beta chain) comes out of a study of T cells in localized non-small cell lung cancer (dated by TCRdb to about 2020). Study-level background: The study examined T cell repertoires in approximately 240 patients with early-stage NSCLC and compared tumors with uninvolved tumor-adjacent lungs. The mean age of the NSCLC patients was around 67 years, with 130 or so men and 110 or so women. All 240 or so NSCLC patients in the cohort were treatment-naive and had localized lung tumors that were resected. Overall study results and their limits: Because multi-region tumor sequencing was not done, intratumor heterogeneity could not be ruled out. The highest T cell clonality was observed in uninvolved tumor-adjacent lung, where clonality exceeded that of tumor, suggesting that antigenic responses were more focused in uninvolved tumor-adjacent lung. A median of around 57 of the top 100 tumor clones turned up in the paired uninvolved adjacent lung, and 25 to 30 of those clones also ranked among the top 100 of that same adjacent lung. Because of the exploratory design, TCR variables were selected using unadjusted p-values without false-discovery rate correction. Longer overall survival was associated with higher blood T cell density, whereas shorter survival was associated with higher adjacent-lung clonality.

TCR beta CDR3 regions were sequenced from DNA using the immunoSEQ Assay. The authors processed their data as follows. T cell density was computed as TCR beta template counts normalized to usable DNA estimated by amplifying housekeeping genes. Using the preseqR package, richness was estimated by extrapolating to 120,000 templates for tissue samples and 400,000 templates for PBMC samples. Clonality was defined by subtracting Pielou's evenness from one. Differential abundance testing on productive amino-acid clonotypes, with a minimum total count of 5 and an alpha of 0.1, was used to identify tissue-enriched TCRs. The Jaccard Index and the Morisita Overlap Index were used to measure repertoire overlap between compartments. GLIPH grouped TCR beta CDR3s together with public tetramer-defined viral CDR3s, and a viral motif had to include at least three viral sequences and also show V-gene enrichment. The source is immuneACCESS, and TCRdb retained only in-frame sequences with V and J called. Part of the clones is not carried over; for the studies checked, unresolved V genes explain less than half of this, and the remainder is unexplained. V, J and clone size are taken as reported in that table, and D and trimming were inferred from the DNA itself. This sample lists 1,400 to 1,500 clones; around 27% were detected once. 20% to 25% of the sample goes to the ten largest clones.

This clone is deemed medium-sized (0.01 to 0.1%). This receptor's antigen is unknown. Base-call qualities are not available, and no considerably larger clone is one nucleotide away. Uninvolved adjacent lung was sampled at least 2 cm away from the tumor margin, and two independent pathologists confirmed that the tissue had no atypia. At diagnosis, tumor, uninvolved tumor-adjacent lung and peripheral blood were collected and then preserved as a mix of FFPE and fresh-frozen material. Per the germline V gene, SGHNT is the CDR1 and YENEEA is the CDR2. V loses 5 bases, J loses 6 bases, and the germline ends lie 17 bases apart. From its cysteine to its phenylalanine, the CDR3 spans 14 amino acids. The DNA shown is the 42-base CDR3, in frame from base 1.

The chain was built from TRBV11-3 and TRBJ2-7; the D gene cannot be resolved reliably. Specimen: normal lung tissue next to the tumor, collected before any cancer treatment. The receptor was isolated from a man between 40 and 70 years old with stage II squamous cell lung carcinoma. The CDR3 protein sequence reads: CASSHRTEPSEQYF. The sequence in DNA is TGTGCCAGCAGCCACCGGACGGAACCCTCCGAGCAGTACTTC.